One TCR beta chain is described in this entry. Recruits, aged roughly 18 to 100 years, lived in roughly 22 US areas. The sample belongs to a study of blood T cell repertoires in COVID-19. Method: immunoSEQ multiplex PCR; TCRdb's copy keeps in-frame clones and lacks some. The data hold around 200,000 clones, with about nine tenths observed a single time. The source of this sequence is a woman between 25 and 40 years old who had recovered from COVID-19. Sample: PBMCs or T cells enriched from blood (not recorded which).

The CDR3 loop is CAIRPGAMNTEAFF. Written as DNA, the CDR3 is TGTGCCATCAGGCCAGGGGCCATGAACACTGAAGCTTTCTTT. The chain carries TRBV10-3 and TRBJ1-1, with D possibly matching TRBD1 (6 bases). Looked up from germline, CDR1 is ENHRY and CDR2 is SYGVKD. V was trimmed by 6 bases and J by 0 bases, leaving 11 bases between them. CDR3 length equals 14 residues.